Sequencing of this TCR beta chain was carried out in a study of cytomegalovirus exposure and HLA in healthy donors. The repertoire was sequenced with immunoSEQ multiplex PCR; TCRdb's copy has only in-frame clones and lacks some. Among around 55,000 clones listed, approximately 92% were seen once. Study findings and constraints: Listed as cytomegalovirus-associated were roughly 180 TCR beta chains. In vitro data verified a few CMV-associated chains as specific for CMV antigens. Later, an analysis found that TCR clusters from the first cohort tended to co-occur in the 120 validation repertoires. Most TCR sequences were uncommon, yet certain public TCRs appeared in many donors.

CDR3 length: 16 residues. Unmatched junction bases numbered 10, after V lost 5 bases and J lost 0 bases. The V gene's germline CDR1 is SEHNR and CDR2 FQNEAQ (reference sequence). Turning to this clone: Its cognate antigen is unknown.

The V gene is TRBV7-9, the J gene TRBJ2-7; 7 bases are shared with TRBD2. This TCR was recovered from a man aged 18-30 years in good health and CMV-seronegative. The sequenced sample was PBMCs. The CDR3 nucleotides are TGTGCCAGCAGCCCCGGGAGGCAGGCGACCTCCTACGAGCAGTACTTC. Its translation is CASSPGRQATSYEQYF.